This TCR beta chain was captured by sequencing in a study of CD8+CD57+ T cells in acquired aplastic anemia. Study details: For CD4+ cells, healthy donors had an average of approximately 10 million reads.

The CDR3 runs to 14 residues. The V gene's germline CDR1 is SGDLS and CDR2 YYNGEE. The V segment lost 3 bases and the J segment 12 bases; nucleotides outside the gene matches: 14. Genomic DNA acted as the template from which TCR beta VDJ combination and CDR3 sequence profiling were carried out. MiXCR was run by TCRdb on the reads, yielding one entry per CDR3 protein. The sample has about 420,000 distinct CDR3 sequences, about two thirds seen once. The sequencing input was sorted CD4+, CD8+, or CD8+CD57+ T cells (not recorded which) from PBMCs. The TCR originated in a human donor in good health, serving as a control. The chain uses TRBV9 and TRBJ2-7; 8 bases are a match to TRBD2. CDR3 residues: CASSGSGLVYGPYF. CDR3 DNA: TGTGCCAGCAGCGGGTCGGGACTAGTCTACGGGCCGTACTTC.